The source of this T cell receptor beta chain is a study of T cell responses to AZD1222 COVID-19 vaccine. Profiling relied on immunoSEQ multiplex PCR, and the TCRdb table lists in-frame clones only, not all of them. The table includes about 42,000 clones, approximately 89% detected once. Trimming cost V 3 bases and J 5 bases, with 7 bases left between them. The CDR3 loop spans 12 amino acids. The germline CDR1 and CDR2 sequences are SNHLY and FYNNEI. The clonotype comes from an adult who received the AZD1222 COVID-19 vaccine. This specimen consisted of peripheral blood, obtained 28 days after the second AZD1222 dose. The rearrangement joins TRBV2 to TRBJ1-1, with D perhaps TRBD1 (5 bases). The CDR3 loop reads CASSEAGTEAFF. The CDR3 nucleotides are TGTGCCAGCAGTGAGGCAGGGACTGAAGCTTTCTTT.